The next 21 T cell receptor beta chains were all read from a single sample in a study of OX40 agonist ivuxolimab in advanced cancers. TCRdb keeps only in-frame clones here, not all; method: immunoSEQ multiplex PCR. The table lists some 50,000 clones, around 83% of them singletons. The specimen was CD4+ or CD8+ T cells sorted from blood, collected in a trial of the OX40 agonist ivuxolimab. These TCRs come from an adult with an advanced solid tumor such as melanoma, head and neck, liver or kidney cancer.

The V and J genes are TRBV7-2 and TRBJ1-5; the D is unclear. This CDR3 comprises 13 residues. Per germline, CDR1 SGHTA and CDR2 FQGNSA. V was shortened by 2 bases and J by 4 bases, with 6 bases between the two germline ends. DNA of the CDR3: TGTGCCAGCAGCTTAATCGATAATCAGCCCCAGCATTTT. It codes for CASSLIDNQPQHF.

The chain recombines TRBV19 with TRBJ2-2, with 10 bases identical to TRBD2. CDR3 length: 16 residues. J was trimmed by 7 bases and V by 5 bases; bases with no gene match: 10. Germline-derived CDR1 and CDR2 are LNHDA and SQIVND (reference sequence). In nucleotides, the CDR3 is TGTGCCAGTAGTCCCGGGCGCACTAGCGGGATCGGGGAGCTGTTTTTT. Translated: CASSPGRTSGIGELFF.

The V call is TRBV7-6, the J call TRBJ2-7, with D perhaps TRBD2 (5 bases). V shed 0 bases and J shed 5 bases, with 11 bases lying between them. The CDR3 runs 14 residues. The V gene's germline CDR1 is SGHVS and CDR2 FNYEAQ. CDR3 in amino acids: CASSLAGLGNEQYF. In DNA, the CDR3 is TGTGCCAGCAGCTTAGCCGGGCTCGGGAACGAGCAGTACTTC.

The CDR3 loop reads CASSFAGVGQPQHF. In DNA, the CDR3 is TGTGCCAGCAGCTTTGCAGGGGTGGGTCAGCCCCAGCATTTT. J is TRBJ1-5 and V is TRBV7-8; D may be TRBD1 (6 bases). CDR1 and CDR2 (germline): SGHVS, FQNEAQ. Trimming pared 3 bases from V and 6 bases from J, leaving 12 bases between. This CDR3 has 14 amino acids.

This clone has just one count. V and J are TRBV19 and TRBJ2-2; maybe TRBD2 (6 bases). CDR1 and CDR2 (germline): LNHDA, SQIVND (reference sequence). Trimming pared 10 bases from V and 5 bases from J, leaving 14 bases between. This CDR3 comprises 13 residues. The DNA of the CDR3 is TGTGCCACCGACTCAGGAGGGACCGGGGAGCTGTTTTTT. Translating it yields CATDSGGTGELFF.

This clone was seen a few times. The rearrangement joins TRBV15 to TRBJ1-5, with no clear D. Germline CDR1 reads LNHNV; CDR2 reads YYDKDF (reference sequence). This CDR3 has 17 amino acids. The V and J ends lost 0 bases and 5 bases respectively, with 17 bases between them. The DNA of the CDR3 is TGTGCCACCAGCAGAGAATCGGGCAGTACTTTCTATCAGCCCCAGCATTTT. Amino acid sequence: CATSRESGSTFYQPQHF.

The rearrangement uses TRBV2 and TRBJ2-2; a weak D match, TRBD2 (5 bases). CDR3 length: 14 residues. The V gene's germline CDR1 is SNHLY and CDR2 FYNNEI. The ends were cut back, 6 bases at V and 1 base at J, with 9 bases in the middle. Here the CDR3 DNA reads TGTGCCAGCAGAGCGGTGGGGAACACCGGGGAGCTGTTTTTT. Residues: CASRAVGNTGELFF.

The chain carries TRBV19 and TRBJ1-2; TRBD1 matches 8 bases. Per germline, CDR1 LNHDA and CDR2 SQIVND (reference sequence). The length of the CDR3 is 15 residues. The V segment lost 3 bases and the J segment 5 bases; nucleotides outside the gene matches: 8. The CDR3 loop reads CASSIGYRGKYGYTF. CDR3 sequence (DNA): TGTGCCAGTAGTATCGGCTACAGGGGGAAGTATGGCTACACCTTC.

The rearrangement links TRBV7-6 to TRBJ1-4; D may be TRBD1 (5 bases). The CDR3 has 12 residues. Trimming shortened V by 5 bases and J by 8 bases, and 9 bases separated the two germline ends. The germline V gene has CDR1 SGHVS and CDR2 FNYEAQ. CDR3 region: CASSLWGEKLFF. CDR3 sequence (DNA): TGTGCCAGCAGCCTTTGGGGGGAAAAACTGTTTTTT.

V usage is TRBV9 and J usage is TRBJ1-2; TRBD1 is a possible D gene (6 bases). Deletions cut 3 bases from V and 8 bases from J, with 20 bases between. Germline assignment: CDR1 SGDLS and CDR2 YYNGEE. The CDR3 extends over 15 amino acids. The chain's CDR3 is CASSDPRAGAEGYTF. CDR3 DNA: TGTGCCAGCAGCGACCCCCGGGCGGGGGCGGAGGGCTACACCTTC.

The chain carries TRBV19 and TRBJ2-7; 9 bases line up with TRBD2. The germline gives CDR1 LNHDA, CDR2 SQIVND (reference sequence). The J segment lost 4 bases and the V segment lost 5 bases, leaving 6 bases of the junction unmatched. The CDR3 length is 14 residues. The CDR3 bases are TGTGCCAGTAGTGTGACTAGCGGTCTGTACGAGCAGTACTTC. This translates into CASSVTSGLYEQYF. The full variable domain, with the rest looked up from reference TRBV19 and TRBJ2-7, is DGGITQSPKYLFRKEGQNVTLSCEQNLNHDAMYWYRQDPGQGLRLIYYSQIVNDFQKGDIAEGYSVSREKKESFPLTVTSAQKNPTAFYLCASSVTSGLYEQYFGPGTRLTVT.

The chain couples TRBV27 to TRBJ1-2; 9 bases map to TRBD1. The J segment lost 6 bases and the V segment lost 4 bases, leaving 6 bases of the junction unmatched. Germline V gene sequence: CDR1 MNHEY, CDR2 SMNVEV (reference sequence). This CDR3 has 14 amino acids. CDR3 coding DNA: TGTGCCAGCAGTTCGGGACAGGGCCTTGATGGCTACACCTTC. It translates to CASSSGQGLDGYTF.

The chain couples TRBV27 to TRBJ2-2; D may be TRBD2 (6 bases). CDR3 length: 15 amino acids. Germline assignment: CDR1 MNHEY and CDR2 SMNVEV (reference sequence). Trimming took 4 bases from V and 1 from J, leaving 10 bases between them. This CDR3 reads CASSSRERNTGELFF. DNA for the CDR3: TGTGCCAGCAGTTCTCGGGAGAGGAACACCGGGGAGCTGTTTTTT.

The genes are TRBV4-3 and TRBJ1-5; D uncertain. This CDR3 has 15 residues. V was clipped by 0 bases and J by 0 bases, with 6 bases between them. Per the germline V gene, CDR1 is LGHNA and CDR2 is YSLEER. Here the CDR3 reads CASSQDNNSNQPQHF. The CDR3 nucleotides read TGCGCCAGCAGCCAAGATAATAATAGCAATCAGCCCCAGCATTTT.

The V call is TRBV7-9, the J call TRBJ2-7; TRBD1 matches 7 bases. The junction had 2 bases not matched to a gene; V was cut back by 4 bases and J by 5 bases. The germline CDR1 and CDR2 sequences are SEHNR and FQNEAQ (reference sequence). CDR3 length: 12 amino acids. CDR3 nucleotide sequence: TGTGCCAGCAGCTCCACAGGGGACGAGCAGTACTTC. Amino acids: CASSSTGDEQYF.

The chain employs TRBV6-1 and TRBJ1-5; possibly TRBD1 for D (6 bases). Germline CDR1 MNHNS, CDR2 SASEGT. The CDR3 is 15 amino acids. V was trimmed by 5 bases and J by 1 base, leaving 12 bases between them. The CDR3 nucleotides read TGTGCCAGCAGTACAGGGCTGGTAAGCAATCAGCCCCAGCATTTT. Its translation: CASSTGLVSNQPQHF.

The chain carries TRBV29-1 and TRBJ2-7; weak D call: TRBD1 (6 bases). Looked up from germline, CDR1 is SQVTM and CDR2 is ANQGSEA. This CDR3 is built from 11 residues. Trimming removed 3 bases from V and 7 bases from J, with 10 bases in between. The CDR3 DNA follows: TGCAGCGTTGACAGGGGACGGGAGCAGTACTTC. Amino acid sequence: CSVDRGREQYF.

V usage is TRBV27 and J usage is TRBJ2-5, with D tentatively TRBD2 (7 bases). The germline gives CDR1 MNHEY, CDR2 SMNVEV (reference sequence). CDR3 size: 16 residues. The ends were cut back, 1 base at V and 5 bases at J, with 17 bases in the middle. The CDR3 loop reads CASSLFSGGARETQYF. The CDR3 DNA reads as TGTGCCAGCAGTTTATTTTCGGGGGGCGCGAGGGAGACCCAGTACTTC.

In its sample, this clone ranks as medium-sized. This sequence joins TRBV6-6 and TRBJ1-5; D unclear. Germline lookup yields CDR1 MNHNY and CDR2 SVGAGI (reference sequence). The CDR3 sequence is 15 residues long. Trimming cost V 4 bases and J 0 bases, with 10 bases left between them. CDR3 residues: CASSSHGDSNQPQHF. The CDR3, as DNA: TGTGCCAGCAGTTCCCACGGTGATAGCAATCAGCCCCAGCATTTT.

CDR3 DNA sequence: TGTGCCAGCAGCTTGTCGCCGTCCGAGCAGTACTTC. It codes for CASSLSPSEQYF. The chain recombines TRBV5-6 with TRBJ2-7; unclear D gene. V was clipped by 1 base and J by 6 bases, with 8 bases between them. Germline CDR1 SGHDT, CDR2 YYEEEE. The CDR3 consists of 12 residues.

J is TRBJ2-5 and V is TRBV7-8; the D is unclear. Trimming cost V 4 bases and J 5 bases, with 14 bases left between them. The V gene's germline CDR1 is SGHVS and CDR2 FQNEAQ. This CDR3 comprises 14 residues. The CDR3 here is CASSYFALRETQYF. The CDR3 DNA is TGTGCCAGCAGCTATTTTGCTCTCCGGGAGACCCAGTACTTC.